This TCR beta chain was obtained from a study of T-cell memory formation after mild COVID-19. Study-wide results and limits: A second wave of clones peaked on day 37, and their SARS-CoV-2 specificity went unconfirmed. Mostly located in CM and EM were contracting CD4+ clones, with contracting CD8+ clones located in EMRA. Pre-infection memory already had some responding clones, implying cross-reactive memory joined.

Each CDR3 protein gets one entry after TCRdb re-called the 5' RACE reads with MiXCR. The data contain hundreds of thousands of distinct CDR3 sequences, about a fifth of them singletons. Deletions cut 6 bases from V and 7 bases from J, with 12 bases between. Germline V gene lookup returns CDR1 SNHLY and CDR2 FYNNEI. This CDR3 is 12 amino acids long. This clonotype occurred a few times. Its target is not known. The TCR originated in an adult woman who had mild COVID-19 (a few samples of this study predate the infection). Cell type and time point are not known. Sequencing was performed on PBMCs or a T cell subset sorted from them (not recorded which). The rearrangement links TRBV2 to TRBJ2-5, with D tentatively TRBD1 (6 bases). The CDR3 bases are TGTGCCAGCAGCGTGGGACATATGACCCAGTACTTC. It codes for CASSVGHMTQYF.